This T cell receptor (beta chain) was observed in a study of T cells in Graves' hyperthyroidism and ophthalmopathy. Study results and limitations: Researchers report that a 13 V-J model separated ophthalmopathy from stable hyperthyroidism. Most expanded thyroid clonotypes above 0.001 also appeared in blood.

Exclusion of patients followed from uncontrolled infection, other autoimmune disease, pregnancy or lactation. Orbital computed tomography, thyroid ultrasound, serum thyroxine and TRAb, and clinical symptoms together informed the diagnoses. The CDR3 regions of TCR beta were amplified from RNA transcripts. HTBI primers were employed in a first-round RT-PCR of the TCR CDR3. TCRdb independently ran MiXCR on the multiplex PCR reads; one entry per CDR3 protein. The data show about 700,000 distinct CDR3 sequences, nearly 45% seen once. Comment on this clonotype: Its antigen is not identified.

Material: peripheral blood or thyroid tissue (not recorded which). This receptor was obtained from an adult man with Graves' disease, either hyperthyroidism or ophthalmopathy (not recorded which).

The CDR3 DNA reads TGTGCCAGCAGCGGCGATGTTGGAGGATGGGGCCGAATAGAGACCCAGTACTTC. Translating it yields CASSGDVGGWGRIETQYF. V and J are TRBV7-2 and TRBJ2-5; D is possibly TRBD1 or TRBD2 (5 bases each). Germline V gene data show CDR1 as SGHTA and CDR2 as FQGNSA. Trimming removed 5 bases from V and 4 bases from J, with 26 bases in between. The CDR3 has 18 residues.